Listed here are 22 T cell receptor beta chains from one sample, sequenced in a study of blood T cell repertoires in COVID-19. The protocol was immunoSEQ multiplex PCR, while the TCRdb copy is restricted to in-frame clones and leaves out a portion. The sample includes some 400,000 clones, around 84% of them seen just once. Sequences were obtained from peripheral blood. The origin of the receptors is a human donor in a cohort sampled during active COVID-19.

The chain employs TRBV5-4 and TRBJ2-3; TRBD2 is a possible D gene (6 bases). Looked up from germline, CDR1 is SGHNT and CDR2 is YYREEE (reference sequence). The length of the CDR3 is 15 residues. V was pared by 4 bases and J by 5 bases, with 17 bases between. CDR3 nucleotides: TGTGCCAGCAGCCGTAGCGGTTTATTGGAAGATACGCAGTATTTT. Translating it yields CASSRSGLLEDTQYF.

The rearrangement links TRBV6-6 to TRBJ1-2; no reliable D call. The CDR3 totals 13 residues. V lost 7 bases and J lost 5, with 14 bases in between. Per germline, CDR1 MNHNY and CDR2 SVGAGI (reference sequence). The CDR3 DNA follows: TGTGCCAGCACCCCAACCTCCGAGTATGGCTACACCTTC. This gives the protein CASTPTSEYGYTF.

V is TRBV3-1 (or the pseudogene TRBV3-2) and J is TRBJ2-5; D remains unclear. V was clipped by 1 base and J by 2 bases, with 5 bases between them. CDR1 LGHDT and CDR2 YNNKEL come from the germline V gene (reference sequence). The CDR3 covers 13 residues. In DNA, the CDR3 is TGTGCCAGCAGCCAAGCACAGCAAGAGACCCAGTACTTC. It codes for CASSQAQQETQYF.

The table lists this clone with a few counts. The chain recombines TRBV28 with TRBJ2-7, with TRBD1 as a possible D gene (6 bases). CDR1 and CDR2 from the germline V gene are MDHEN and SYDVKM. The CDR3 has 15 amino acids. Trimming removed 2 bases from V and 1 base from J, with 12 bases in between. CDR3 protein: CASSLVRQGSYEQYF. The CDR3 nucleotides are TGTGCCAGCAGTTTAGTACGGCAGGGGTCCTACGAGCAGTACTTC.

The chain recombines TRBV6-5 with TRBJ2-7; 12 nucleotides match TRBD2. Unmatched junction bases numbered 3, after V lost 6 bases and J lost 3 bases. The CDR3 loop spans 14 amino acids. Germline V CDR1 and CDR2: MNHEY, SVGAGI. This CDR3 is CASRATSGSYEQYF. The CDR3 DNA reads TGTGCCAGCAGAGCGACTAGCGGGAGCTACGAGCAGTACTTC.

The V and J genes are TRBV5-1 and TRBJ2-1; 8 bases are shared with TRBD2. This CDR3 comprises 14 residues. Germline V gene sequence: CDR1 SGHRS, CDR2 YFSETQ. V was pared by 0 bases and J by 6 bases, with 2 bases of the junction left unmatched. CDR3 loop: CASSLGGLGNEQFF. The DNA of the CDR3 is TGCGCCAGCAGCTTGGGGGGACTAGGCAATGAGCAGTTCTTC.

The chain joins TRBV19 to TRBJ2-6; D remains ambiguous. This CDR3 is 16 amino acids long. Trimming removed 3 bases at V and 0 bases at J, with 9 bases between. The germline CDR1 and CDR2 sequences are LNHDA and SQIVND (reference sequence). In DNA form, the CDR3 reads TGTGCCAGTAGTATTCGAGCGCACTCTGGGGCCAACGTCCTGACTTTC. Its translation is CASSIRAHSGANVLTF.

The J gene is TRBJ2-7, the V gene TRBV5-1; 12 nucleotides agree with TRBD1. Germline CDR1 reads SGHRS; CDR2 reads YFSETQ. This CDR3 is built from 16 residues. Trimming took 3 bases from V and 4 from J; bases not matched to a gene: 8. The CDR3 nucleotides read TGCGCCAGCAGCTCCCTAGGGACAGGGGGCCGTTACGAGCAGTACTTC. It yields the protein CASSSLGTGGRYEQYF.

The chain carries TRBV12-3 or TRBV12-4 and TRBJ2-5; D is perhaps TRBD2 (5 bases). The V end lost 3 bases, the J end lost 5 bases, and 10 bases lay between the germline ends. This CDR3 spans 13 amino acids. CDR3 region: CASSFFGGETQYF. The CDR3 DNA reads TGTGCCAGCAGTTTCTTTGGCGGGGAGACCCAGTACTTC.

The chain joins TRBV11-3 to TRBJ1-1; 8 bases are shared with TRBD1. Germline CDR1 reads SGHNT; CDR2 reads YENEEA. The CDR3 runs 13 residues. J gave up 4 bases and V 4 bases, and 2 bases lay outside the gene matches. CDR3 protein: CASSSDRATEAFF. The CDR3 region has the DNA TGTGCCAGCAGCTCGGACAGGGCCACTGAAGCTTTCTTT.

The chain uses TRBV2 and TRBJ1-2; 9 nucleotides agree with TRBD1. Germline V gene data show CDR1 as SNHLY and CDR2 as FYNNEI. There are 15 residues in the CDR3. The J segment lost 0 bases and the V segment lost 6 bases, leaving 5 bases of the junction unmatched. The CDR3 loop is CASRDRGWANYGYTF. CDR3 sequence (DNA): TGTGCCAGCAGGGACAGGGGTTGGGCTAACTATGGCTACACCTTC.

This clone has just one count. The chain recombines TRBV11-1 with TRBJ1-4, with 7 positions matching TRBD1. The CDR3 runs to 14 residues. Germline V lookup: CDR1 SGHAT, CDR2 FQDESV (reference sequence). V gave up 5 bases and J gave up 7 bases; unmatched junction bases: 7. CDR3 DNA: TGTGCCAGCAGCCTCCAGGGGGGAGGTGAAAAACTGTTTTTT. Its translation is CASSLQGGGEKLFF.

This clone was seen only a few times. The chain joins TRBV24-1 to TRBJ2-5; 7 bases are a match to TRBD2. CDR3 length: 14 residues. Germline lookup yields CDR1 KGHDR and CDR2 SFDVKD. J gave up 7 bases and V 3 bases, and 7 bases lay outside the gene matches. Here the CDR3 reads CATSDRTSPWTQYF. The DNA of the CDR3 is TGTGCCACCAGTGATCGGACTAGTCCTTGGACCCAGTACTTC.

The chain is built from TRBV11-3 and TRBJ1-1; D is unclear. The V end lost 1 base, the J end lost 5 bases, and 8 bases lay between the germline ends. The CDR3 spans 13 residues. CDR1 is SGHNT and CDR2 is YENEEA in the germline V gene. The CDR3 DNA follows: TGTGCCAGCAGCTTAGGAGGGAGGACTGAAGCTTTCTTT. Encoded protein: CASSLGGRTEAFF.

This chain joins TRBV14 and TRBJ1-2; no clear D gene. Per the germline V gene, CDR1 is SGHDN and CDR2 is FVKESK. V lost 0 bases, J lost 8 bases, and 16 bases lay in between. The CDR3 contains 15 residues. The CDR3: CASSQDGYSGAGYTF. The CDR3 DNA follows: TGTGCCAGCAGCCAAGATGGTTACTCAGGCGCGGGCTACACCTTC. The complete variable domain, with remaining parts taken from reference TRBV14 and TRBJ1-2, reads EAGVTQFPSHSVIEKGQTVTLRCDPISGHDNLYWYRRVMGKEIKFLLHFVKESKQDESGMPNNRFLAERTGGTYSTLKVQPAELEDSGVYFCASSQDGYSGAGYTFGSGTRLTVV.

This rearrangement joins TRBV19 to TRBJ2-7; possible D gene TRBD1, 5 bases. The CDR3 is made up of 13 amino acids. V was cut by 5 bases and J by 4 bases, with 12 bases left in between. Looked up from germline, CDR1 is LNHDA and CDR2 is SQIVND (reference sequence). The CDR3 protein is CASSVTTEYEQYF. The CDR3 region has the DNA TGTGCCAGTAGTGTGACGACAGAGTACGAGCAGTACTTC.

This sequence joins TRBV4-2 and TRBJ2-3; 15 positions agree with TRBD2. V trimming: 4 bases; J trimming: 2 bases; junction bases outside the gene matches: 7. Germline loops: CDR1 LGHNA, CDR2 YNFKEQ. This CDR3 is 18 amino acids long. CDR3 sequence (DNA): TGTGCCAGCAGCCTCGGACTAGCGGGGGGGGGAAACACAGATACGCAGTATTTT. Encoded protein: CASSLGLAGGGNTDTQYF.

This rearrangement joins TRBV27 to TRBJ2-3, with D unresolved. The CDR3 covers 12 residues. V was cut by 4 bases and J by 8 bases, with 10 bases left in between. Germline V gives CDR1 MNHEY, CDR2 SMNVEV (reference sequence). CDR3 loop: CASSSLPGTQYF. The CDR3 region has the DNA TGTGCCAGCAGTTCCCTTCCGGGTACGCAGTATTTT.

Comment on this clone: Other DNA sequences in the same sample also yield this CDR3. The genes are TRBV5-1 and TRBJ2-7; no reliable D call. The CDR3 sequence is 14 residues long. CDR1 is SGHRS and CDR2 is YFSETQ in the germline V gene. V lost 0 bases and J lost 0, with 7 bases in between. The CDR3 here is CASSLDPVSYEQYF. The CDR3 coding sequence is TGCGCCAGCAGCTTGGATCCAGTCTCCTACGAGCAGTACTTC.

This chain links TRBV19 with TRBJ1-5; 8 bases align to TRBD1. V gave up 6 bases and J gave up 0 bases; unmatched junction bases: 7. Germline assignment: CDR1 LNHDA and CDR2 SQIVND (reference sequence). The CDR3 runs 16 residues. The DNA of the CDR3 is TGTGCCAGTAGCCCGACAGGGGCTTTTAGCAATCAGCCCCAGCATTTT. Its protein is CASSPTGAFSNQPQHF.

The chain couples TRBV19 to TRBJ2-7; a weak D match, TRBD2 (7 bases). CDR3 size: 14 residues. CDR1 and CDR2 from the germline V gene are LNHDA and SQIVND (reference sequence). V lost 10 bases to trimming and J lost 4 bases, with 20 bases between them. The CDR3 bases are TGTGCCACGAGGGCTTCGGCGGGGGCGTACGAGCAGTACTTC. Amino acid sequence: CATRASAGAYEQYF.

In this sample, this clone turned up once. V and J are TRBV4-1 and TRBJ1-5; D is unresolved. Germline lookup yields CDR1 MGHRA and CDR2 YSYEKL. V was pared by 0 bases and J by 9 bases, with 15 bases between. The CDR3 has 15 amino acids. CDR3 sequence reads: CASSQDPGVAVPQHF. For the CDR3, the DNA is TGCGCCAGCAGCCAAGATCCAGGCGTTGCTGTGCCCCAGCATTTT.